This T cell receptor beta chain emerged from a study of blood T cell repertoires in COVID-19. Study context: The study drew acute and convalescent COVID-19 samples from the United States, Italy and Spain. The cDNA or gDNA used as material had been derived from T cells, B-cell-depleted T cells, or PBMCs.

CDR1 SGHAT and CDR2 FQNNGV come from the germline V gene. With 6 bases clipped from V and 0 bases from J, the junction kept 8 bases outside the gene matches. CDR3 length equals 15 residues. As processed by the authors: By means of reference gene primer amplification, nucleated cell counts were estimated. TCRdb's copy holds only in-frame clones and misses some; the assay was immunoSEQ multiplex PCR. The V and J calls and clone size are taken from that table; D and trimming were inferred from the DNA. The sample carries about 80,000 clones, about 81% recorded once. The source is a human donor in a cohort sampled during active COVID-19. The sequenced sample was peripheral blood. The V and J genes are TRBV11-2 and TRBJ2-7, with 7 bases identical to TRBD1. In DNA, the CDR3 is TGTGCCAGCAGACCGGGACAGCTAAGCTCCTACGAGCAGTACTTC. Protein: CASRPGQLSSYEQYF.